One sample yielded the 21 T cell receptor beta chains listed below, sequenced in a study of T cell changes during pregnancy in multiple sclerosis. This table comes from immunoSEQ multiplex PCR, and its TCRdb copy is limited to in-frame clones, with some not included. The sample includes roughly 42,000 clones, less than 90% seen only once; the top ten take 1.2%. The starting material was CD4+ T cells from peripheral blood mononuclear cells, obtained in the second trimester of pregnancy. The receptors here all came from a female donor with multiple sclerosis, enrolled in a pregnancy study.

This chain joins TRBV15 and TRBJ1-6, with a weak D call TRBD1 (5 bases). The CDR3 is made up of 16 amino acids. CDR1 is LNHNV, CDR2 YYDKDF, per germline (reference sequence). Deletions cut 1 base from V and 5 bases from J, with 12 bases between. The CDR3 DNA reads TGTGCCACCAGCAGAGGGGGGGGACGCGATAATTCACCCCTCCACTTT. Amino acid sequence: CATSRGGGRDNSPLHF.

V and J are TRBV27 and TRBJ2-7, with D possibly being TRBD1 (6 bases). The CDR3 consists of 16 residues. Trimming took off 4 bases at V and 4 bases at J, with 20 bases between the two ends. Germline values: CDR1 MNHEY, CDR2 SMNVEV (reference sequence). CDR3 DNA: TGTGCCAGCAGTTCCCTAAGTTGGGGGCAGGAATACGAGCAGTACTTC. Its protein product is CASSSLSWGQEYEQYF.

The chain uses TRBV18 and TRBJ2-7, with TRBD2 as a possible D gene (5 bases). Germline values: CDR1 KGHSH, CDR2 LQKENI. V was pared by 3 bases and J by 7 bases, with 16 bases between. CDR3 length: 14 amino acids. CDR3 nucleotides: TGTGCCAGCTCACCCACGACCGGGGTGGGGGAGCAGTACTTC. Protein sequence: CASSPTTGVGEQYF.

In DNA form, the CDR3 reads TGTGCCAGCAGTTTCGCTGGAAACACCATATATTTT. Amino acid sequence: CASSFAGNTIYF. This chain uses TRBV28 with TRBJ1-3, with no clear D. V lost 3 bases and J 2 bases, leaving 2 bases between the germline ends. The CDR3 spans 12 residues. In germline, CDR1 is MDHEN, CDR2 SYDVKM.

The gene calls are TRBV19 and TRBJ1-2; D not resolved. The ends were cut back, 3 bases at V and 4 bases at J, with 9 bases in the middle. Germline CDR1 is LNHDA and CDR2 is SQIVND (reference sequence). CDR3 length equals 13 residues. The CDR3 here is CASSIGLLYGYTF. For the CDR3, the DNA is TGTGCCAGTAGTATTGGGCTTCTCTATGGCTACACCTTC.

V and J are TRBV5-1 and TRBJ1-2; TRBD1 agrees at 7 bases. V shed 4 bases, J shed 1 base, and the junction held 4 bases outside the gene matches. The CDR3 spans 14 residues. The germline V gene has CDR1 SGHRS and CDR2 YFSETQ. The CDR3 region is CASSPGQNNYGYTF. The CDR3, as DNA: TGCGCCAGCAGCCCGGGACAGAATAACTATGGCTACACCTTC.

The V call is TRBV6-1, the J call TRBJ1-4, with D possibly matching TRBD1 (6 bases). The CDR3 length is 15 residues. Germline V lookup: CDR1 MNHNS, CDR2 SASEGT. Trimming took 7 bases from V and 3 from J, leaving 15 bases between them. The CDR3 loop is CASTIFRGANEKLFF. CDR3 in DNA: TGTGCCAGCACAATTTTCAGGGGTGCTAATGAAAAACTGTTTTTT.

This rearrangement joins TRBV7-3 to TRBJ2-2; D unclear. The CDR3 is 12 residues long. V lost 5 bases to trimming and J lost 4 bases, with 5 bases between them. The V gene's germline CDR1 is SGHTA and CDR2 FQGTGA. The CDR3 coding sequence is TGTGCCAGCAGCCCTTCCACCGGGGAGCTGTTTTTT. It translates to CASSPSTGELFF. The full variable domain, in which reference TRBV7-3 and TRBJ2-2 provide the parts outside the CDR3, is GAGVSQTPSNKVTEKGKYVELRCDPISGHTALYWYRQSLGQGPEFLIYFQGTGAADDSGLPNDRFFAVRPEGSVSTLKIQRTERGDSAVYLCASSPSTGELFFGEGSRLTVL.

The CDR3 nucleotides are TGTGCCAGCAGTTTTACTGGGGCCAACGTCCTGACTTTC. Its translation: CASSFTGANVLTF. V gene TRBV27 combines with J gene TRBJ2-6; D uncertain. The ends were cut back, 3 bases at V and 2 bases at J, with 2 bases in the middle. The CDR3 sequence is 13 residues long. The germline CDR1 and CDR2 sequences are MNHEY and SMNVEV (reference sequence).

This clone was detected only a few times. V gene TRBV4-3 combines with J gene TRBJ1-5, with D possibly being TRBD1 (5 bases). This CDR3 has 16 amino acids. Per the germline V gene, CDR1 is LGHNA and CDR2 is YSLEER. The germline V and J ends were trimmed by 0 bases and 4 bases, with 13 bases remaining between them. The CDR3 DNA reads TGCGCCAGCAGCCAAGATCAAGGACAACAAAATCAGCCCCAGCATTTT. It specifies CASSQDQGQQNQPQHF.

The gene calls are TRBV10-3 and TRBJ2-1; 13 bases fit TRBD2. In germline, CDR1 is ENHRY, CDR2 SYGVKD. The trim removed 5 bases at V and 3 bases at J, leaving 7 bases unmatched. The CDR3 loop spans 17 amino acids. CDR3 in amino acids: CAISYSGTSGVYNEQFF. The CDR3 DNA sequence: TGTGCCATCAGTTATTCCGGGACTAGCGGGGTCTACAATGAGCAGTTCTTC.

The V gene is TRBV29-1, the J gene TRBJ2-7; 10 bases line up with TRBD2. CDR1 is SQVTM and CDR2 is ANQGSEA in the germline V gene. Trimming at V came to 3 bases and at J to 2 bases, leaving 10 bases not matched to a gene. This CDR3 region has 16 residues. The CDR3 loop is CSVERIQREGAYEQYF. CDR3 sequence (DNA): TGCAGCGTTGAGAGAATACAGCGGGAGGGAGCCTACGAGCAGTACTTC.

This clone came up a few times. The gene calls are TRBV25-1 and TRBJ2-7; D gene uncertain. The CDR3 contains 15 residues. CDR1 is MGHDK and CDR2 is SYGVNS in the germline V gene. V dropped 4 bases and J dropped 1 base, with 14 bases sitting between them. DNA for the CDR3: TGTGCCAGCAGTGCAACCTTCACCGGGTCCTACGAGCAGTACTTC. Its translation: CASSATFTGSYEQYF.

This rearrangement joins TRBV7-9 to TRBJ1-2; D may be TRBD1 (6 bases). V dropped 2 bases and J dropped 2 bases, with 12 bases sitting between them. Germline assignment: CDR1 SEHNR and CDR2 FQNEAQ (reference sequence). The CDR3 is 15 residues long. Written as DNA, the CDR3 is TGTGCCAGCAGCTTAAAGACAGGTCAAAACTATGGCTACACCTTC. Encoded protein: CASSLKTGQNYGYTF.

The chain couples TRBV5-1 to TRBJ2-5, with D tentatively TRBD2 (5 bases). The CDR3 loop spans 15 amino acids. Per germline, CDR1 SGHRS and CDR2 YFSETQ. V shed 4 bases and J shed 3 bases, with 16 bases lying between them. The CDR3 DNA reads TGCGCCAGCAGCCCAATAACGGACGGGAAAGAGACCCAGTACTTC. This codes for CASSPITDGKETQYF.

This chain joins TRBV5-6 and TRBJ2-7, with TRBD2 matching over 9 bases. This CDR3 contains 15 residues. The V and J ends lost 7 bases and 7 bases, in that order; junction bases with no gene match: 15. CDR1 is SGHDT, CDR2 YYEEEE, per germline. The CDR3 region is CASYTRAGGPREQYF. The DNA for the CDR3 is TGTGCCAGCTATACCAGGGCGGGAGGGCCGAGGGAGCAGTACTTC.

This clone is judged medium-sized. The chain recombines TRBV7-8 with TRBJ1-3, with D maybe TRBD1 (5 bases). This CDR3 contains 14 residues. CDR1 SGHVS and CDR2 FQNEAQ come from the germline V gene. The ends were cut back, 2 bases at V and 2 bases at J, with 7 bases in the middle. The CDR3 DNA sequence: TGTGCCAGCAGCTTACGGGGGGCTGGAAACACCATATATTTT. Amino acid sequence: CASSLRGAGNTIYF.

This clone showed up just once. This chain uses TRBV5-6 with TRBJ1-3; D possibly corresponds to TRBD1 (5 bases). V was shortened by 0 bases and J by 1 base, with 11 bases between the two germline ends. CDR3 length: 16 amino acids. CDR1 is SGHDT, CDR2 YYEEEE, per germline. The CDR3 DNA follows: TGTGCCAGCAGCTTGGGGCAGGGTCAGTCTGGAAACACCATATATTTT. This sequence encodes CASSLGQGQSGNTIYF.

This chain joins TRBV7-2 and TRBJ2-1; D perhaps matches TRBD2 (5 bases). V was pared by 3 bases and J by 5 bases, with 11 bases between. The CDR3 is made up of 14 amino acids. Germline V gene lookup returns CDR1 SGHTA and CDR2 FQGNSA. CDR3 DNA: TGTGCCAGCAGCTTTGAGGGAATAGACAATGAGCAGTTCTTC. The encoded protein is CASSFEGIDNEQFF.

The chain has TRBV6-6 and TRBJ1-2; D is uncertain. Germline values: CDR1 MNHNY, CDR2 SVGAGI (reference sequence). The CDR3 consists of 14 residues. Deletions cut 5 bases from V and 4 bases from J, with 14 bases between. Here the CDR3 reads CASSHQTEFYGYTF. CDR3 sequence (DNA): TGTGCCAGCAGTCACCAGACGGAGTTCTATGGCTACACCTTC.

This chain uses TRBV4-1 with TRBJ1-3; D is unclear. The CDR3 consists of 14 residues. The germline CDR1 and CDR2 sequences are MGHRA and YSYEKL. V was cut by 4 bases and J by 4 bases, with 11 bases left in between. The CDR3 region is CASSPVPAGNTIYF. In DNA, the CDR3 is TGCGCCAGCAGCCCTGTACCAGCGGGAAACACCATATATTTT.